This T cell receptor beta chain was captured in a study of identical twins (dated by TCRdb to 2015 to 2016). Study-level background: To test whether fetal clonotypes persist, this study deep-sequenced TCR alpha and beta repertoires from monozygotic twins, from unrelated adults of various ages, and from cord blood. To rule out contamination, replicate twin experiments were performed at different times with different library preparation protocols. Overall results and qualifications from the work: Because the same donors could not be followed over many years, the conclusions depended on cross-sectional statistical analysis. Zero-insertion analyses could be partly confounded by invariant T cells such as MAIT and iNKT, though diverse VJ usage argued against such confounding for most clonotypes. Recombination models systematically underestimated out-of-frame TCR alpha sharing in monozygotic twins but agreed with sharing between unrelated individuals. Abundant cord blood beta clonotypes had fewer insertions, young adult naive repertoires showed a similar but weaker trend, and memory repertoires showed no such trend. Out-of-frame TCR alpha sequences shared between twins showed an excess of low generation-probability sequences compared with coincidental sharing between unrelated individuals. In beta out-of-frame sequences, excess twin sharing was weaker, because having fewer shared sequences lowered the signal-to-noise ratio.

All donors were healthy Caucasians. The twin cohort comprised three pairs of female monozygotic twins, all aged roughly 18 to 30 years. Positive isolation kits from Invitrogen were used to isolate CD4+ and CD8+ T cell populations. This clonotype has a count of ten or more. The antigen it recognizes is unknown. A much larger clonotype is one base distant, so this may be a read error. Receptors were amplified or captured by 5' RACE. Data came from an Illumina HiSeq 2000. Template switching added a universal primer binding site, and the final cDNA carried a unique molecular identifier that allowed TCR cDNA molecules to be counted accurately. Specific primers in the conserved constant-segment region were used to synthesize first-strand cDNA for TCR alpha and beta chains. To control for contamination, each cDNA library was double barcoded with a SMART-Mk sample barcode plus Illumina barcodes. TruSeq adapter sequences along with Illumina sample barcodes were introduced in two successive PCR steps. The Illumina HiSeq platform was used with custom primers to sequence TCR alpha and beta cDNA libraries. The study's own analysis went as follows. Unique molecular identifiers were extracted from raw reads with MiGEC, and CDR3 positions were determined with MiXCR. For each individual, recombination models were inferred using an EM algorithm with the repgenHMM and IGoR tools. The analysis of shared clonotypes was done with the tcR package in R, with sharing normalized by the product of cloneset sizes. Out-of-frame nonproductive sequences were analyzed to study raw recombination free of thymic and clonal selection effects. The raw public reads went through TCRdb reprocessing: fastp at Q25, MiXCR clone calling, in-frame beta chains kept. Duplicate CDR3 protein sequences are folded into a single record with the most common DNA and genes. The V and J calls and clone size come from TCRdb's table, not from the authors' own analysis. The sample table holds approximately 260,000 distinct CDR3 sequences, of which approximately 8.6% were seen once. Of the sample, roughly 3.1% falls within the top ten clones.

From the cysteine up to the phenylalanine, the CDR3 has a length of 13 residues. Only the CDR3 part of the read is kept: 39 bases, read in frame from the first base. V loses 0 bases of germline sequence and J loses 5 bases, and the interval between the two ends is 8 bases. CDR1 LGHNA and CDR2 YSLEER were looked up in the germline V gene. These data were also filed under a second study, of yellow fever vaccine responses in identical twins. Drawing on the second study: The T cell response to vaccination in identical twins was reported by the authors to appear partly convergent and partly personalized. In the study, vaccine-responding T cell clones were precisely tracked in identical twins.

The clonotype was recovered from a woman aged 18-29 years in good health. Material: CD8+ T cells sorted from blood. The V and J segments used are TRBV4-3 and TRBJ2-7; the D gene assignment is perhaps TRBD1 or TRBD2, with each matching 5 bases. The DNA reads TGCGCCAGCAGCCAAGATCGGGGCAACGAGCAGTACTTC. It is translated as CASSQDRGNEQYF.